A selection of T cell receptor beta chains follows, all from one sample in a study of cytomegalovirus exposure and HLA in healthy donors. The repertoire was sequenced with immunoSEQ multiplex PCR; TCRdb's copy has only in-frame clones and lacks some. The table has approximately 180,000 clones, more than 75% seen once. The specimen sequenced was PBMCs. The receptors were gathered from a woman aged 30 to 39 in good health and CMV-seronegative. Both conserved end residues are part of each CDR3. Fields, in order: J gene, D gene, V gene, clone size, CDR3 DNA, CDR3 protein. The D gene is left open where the match is weak. Not every row has a clone size; where given, it reads once, few, many or a size class.

j_call: TRBJ1-5
d_call: TRBD1
v_call: TRBV19
clone_size: .
cdr3_nt: TGTGCCAGTAGTATTCTTACGGGACAGGGTTCCTACAATCAGCCCCAGCATTTT
cdr3_aa: CASSILTGQGSYNQPQHF

j_call: TRBJ2-1
d_call: .
v_call: TRBV6-5
clone_size: .
cdr3_nt: TGTGCCAGCAGTCGACAGGCCAATTACAATGAGCAGTTCTTC
cdr3_aa: CASSRQANYNEQFF

j_call: TRBJ2-7
d_call: .
v_call: TRBV11-2
clone_size: .
cdr3_nt: TGTGCCAGCAGCTATCAGGGGAACGAGCAGTACTTC
cdr3_aa: CASSYQGNEQYF

j_call: TRBJ2-2
d_call: TRBD2
v_call: TRBV27
clone_size: .
cdr3_nt: TGTGCCAGCAGTACCCTAGCGGGGGGGTCGAACACCGGGGAGCTGTTTTTT
cdr3_aa: CASSTLAGGSNTGELFF

j_call: TRBJ1-2
d_call: TRBD1
v_call: TRBV5-4
clone_size: few
cdr3_nt: TGTGCCAGCAGATCCACAGGGGGCAACTATGGCTACACCTTC
cdr3_aa: CASRSTGGNYGYTF

j_call: TRBJ2-1
d_call: .
v_call: TRBV18
clone_size: .
cdr3_nt: TGTGCCAGCTCACCGGCGGGAACTTTGGGAAATGAGCAGTTCTTC
cdr3_aa: CASSPAGTLGNEQFF

j_call: TRBJ1-2
d_call: TRBD1
v_call: TRBV19
clone_size: .
cdr3_nt: TGTGCCAGTAGCAAGGGGGCAAGCGACTTCAACTATGGCTACACCTTC
cdr3_aa: CASSKGASDFNYGYTF

j_call: TRBJ1-2
d_call: .
v_call: TRBV18
clone_size: .
cdr3_nt: TGTGCCAGCTCACCGGGGGGACCTAACTATGGCTACACCTTC
cdr3_aa: CASSPGGPNYGYTF

j_call: TRBJ1-1
d_call: .
v_call: TRBV4-1
clone_size: few
cdr3_nt: TGCGCCAGCAGCCAAGAAGGACAAATGAACACTGAAGCTTTCTTT
cdr3_aa: CASSQEGQMNTEAFF

j_call: TRBJ2-7
d_call: .
v_call: TRBV4-1
clone_size: .
cdr3_nt: TGCGCCAGCAGCCAACTCGATACAGGGTACGAGCAGTACTTC
cdr3_aa: CASSQLDTGYEQYF

j_call: TRBJ1-6
d_call: TRBD1
v_call: TRBV27
clone_size: .
cdr3_nt: TGTGCCAGCAGGACGGGACAGGGAAGGCCGGGTTCCTATAATTCACCCCTCCACTTT
cdr3_aa: CASRTGQGRPGSYNSPLHF

j_call: TRBJ1-5
d_call: TRBD1
v_call: TRBV4-1
clone_size: .
cdr3_nt: TGCGCCAGCAGCCAAAGTCAGGGGGGCAATCAGCCCCAGCATTTT
cdr3_aa: CASSQSQGGNQPQHF

j_call: TRBJ2-3
d_call: .
v_call: TRBV6-4
clone_size: .
cdr3_nt: TGTGCCAGCAGTGACGGACAGGGAGGGACAGATACGCAGTATTTT
cdr3_aa: CASSDGQGGTDTQYF

j_call: TRBJ2-7
d_call: .
v_call: TRBV6-5
clone_size: .
cdr3_nt: TGTGCCAGCTCCCGGACTCCCGTCGGCGAGCAGTACTTC
cdr3_aa: CASSRTPVGEQYF

j_call: TRBJ2-7
d_call: .
v_call: TRBV6-5
clone_size: .
cdr3_nt: TGTGCCAGCAGTCCCCAGGACGAGCAGTACTTC
cdr3_aa: CASSPQDEQYF

j_call: TRBJ2-3
d_call: .
v_call: TRBV27
clone_size: .
cdr3_nt: TGTGCCAGCAGCCGAACGGGGGAGCGGACAGATACGCAGTATTTT
cdr3_aa: CASSRTGERTDTQYF

j_call: TRBJ1-1
d_call: .
v_call: TRBV4-2
clone_size: .
cdr3_nt: TGTGCCAGCAGCCAAGAGGACGGAGGAGGCTACACTGAAGCTTTCTTT
cdr3_aa: CASSQEDGGGYTEAFF

j_call: TRBJ2-3
d_call: TRBD1
v_call: TRBV7-9
clone_size: .
cdr3_nt: TGTGCCAGCAGCTCACCGGAGGACAGGAGCACAGATACGCAGTATTTT
cdr3_aa: CASSSPEDRSTDTQYF

j_call: TRBJ2-1
d_call: TRBD2
v_call: TRBV7-9
clone_size: .
cdr3_nt: TGTGCCAGCAGCTTAACTAGCGGGGGGGAAAGCTCCTACAATGAGCAGTTCTTC
cdr3_aa: CASSLTSGGESSYNEQFF

j_call: TRBJ1-5
d_call: .
v_call: TRBV7-8
clone_size: .
cdr3_nt: TGTGCCAGCAGCTTAAGACAGGGCAATCAGCCCCAGCATTTT
cdr3_aa: CASSLRQGNQPQHF

j_call: TRBJ2-7
d_call: TRBD1
v_call: TRBV19
clone_size: .
cdr3_nt: TGTGCCAGCCGATTGACAGGGGCATCCTACGAGCAGTACTTC
cdr3_aa: CASRLTGASYEQYF

j_call: TRBJ1-1
d_call: TRBD1
v_call: TRBV5-1
clone_size: .
cdr3_nt: TGCGCCAGCAGCTGGACAGGGCTGAACACTGAAGCTTTCTTT
cdr3_aa: CASSWTGLNTEAFF

j_call: TRBJ1-4
d_call: TRBD1
v_call: TRBV5-6
clone_size: .
cdr3_nt: TGTGCCAGCAGCTTGGGACAGGGGGCGGTGGGATACGAAAAACTGTTTTTT
cdr3_aa: CASSLGQGAVGYEKLFF

j_call: TRBJ1-2
d_call: .
v_call: TRBV29-1
clone_size: .
cdr3_nt: TGCAGCGTTGATGGGGGGAATAACTATGGCTACACCTTC
cdr3_aa: CSVDGGNNYGYTF

j_call: TRBJ2-1
d_call: TRBD2
v_call: TRBV11-3
clone_size: .
cdr3_nt: TGTGCCAGCAGTTCGCGGGGGGGCCACAATGAGCAGTTCTTC
cdr3_aa: CASSSRGGHNEQFF

j_call: TRBJ1-2
d_call: .
v_call: TRBV6-5
clone_size: .
cdr3_nt: TGTGCCAGCAGCCTAACCACAGGAGACGGCTATGGCTACACCTTC
cdr3_aa: CASSLTTGDGYGYTF

j_call: TRBJ2-1
d_call: .
v_call: TRBV27
clone_size: .
cdr3_nt: TGTGCCAGCAGTTTGGGGCAGAACATATACAATGAGCAGTTCTTC
cdr3_aa: CASSLGQNIYNEQFF

j_call: TRBJ1-1
d_call: .
v_call: TRBV6-4
clone_size: .
cdr3_nt: TGTGCCAGCAGCGAACAGGCGAACACTGAAGCTTTCTTT
cdr3_aa: CASSEQANTEAFF